The source of this T cell receptor (beta chain) is a study of CD8+CD57+ T cells in acquired aplastic anemia. Findings and caveats of the study: Patients and controls were found to share around 30 CD8+ CDR3 sequences. Between patients and controls, CD8+ Simpson's diversity did not vary significantly.

Points on this clonotype: The antigen is unknown. A read error may account for a junction end that differs from germline.

Genomic DNA provided the template from which TCR beta VDJ and CDR3 profiles were obtained. TCRdb independently ran MiXCR on the reads; one entry per CDR3 protein. This sample carries 400,000 to 450,000 distinct CDR3 sequences, under 80% of them seen once, and the ten largest clones take 3% to 5%. Per germline, CDR1 SGHTA and CDR2 FQGNSA. This CDR3 has 14 amino acids. Material: sorted CD4+, CD8+, or CD8+CD57+ T cells (not recorded which) from PBMCs. The receptor was isolated from a human donor in good health, serving as a control. The genes are TRBV7-2 and TRBJ1-6; D remains ambiguous. The CDR3 nucleotides read TGTGCCAGCAGCCCAAGGTTCCGGAACCCAGCATTCTGGTTT. This translates into CASSPRFRNPAFWF.